This T cell receptor beta chain was captured by sequencing in a study of blood T cell repertoires in COVID-19. Background on the study: T cells, B-cell-depleted T cells, or PBMCs provided the cDNA or gDNA that served as material.

V lost 0 bases, J lost 4 bases, and 9 bases lay in between. The CDR3 length is 15 residues. In germline, CDR1 is SGHTA, CDR2 FQGNSA. Authors' analysis steps: Scientists estimated how many nucleated cells there were by amplifying reference gene primers. The protocol was immunoSEQ multiplex PCR, while the TCRdb copy is restricted to in-frame clones and leaves out a portion. V, J and clone size derive from that table, while D and trimming were established from the DNA sequence. The sample has approximately 85,000 clones, 85% to 95% seen once; the top ten hold approximately 6%. Specimen: peripheral blood. This TCR came from a woman aged 55-70 years with active COVID-19. The J gene is TRBJ2-2, the V gene TRBV7-2, with D unclear. The DNA for the CDR3 is TGTGCCAGCAGCTTAGCCGGGTTCTCCACCGGGGAGCTGTTTTTT. Encoded protein: CASSLAGFSTGELFF.